Presented here are 18 T cell receptor beta chains from one specimen sequenced in a study of beta chain features in type 1 diabetes. The entirety of the isolated RNA underwent reverse transcription, so expressed TCRB transcripts were sequenced. Only in-frame clones appear in the TCRdb table, and some are missing; sequencing was by immunoSEQ multiplex PCR. Of nearly 250,000 clones listed, less than 15% are singletons. The specimen was naive CD4+ T cells from blood. Receptor source: a woman aged 40 to 49 in good health.

The chain uses TRBV29-1 and TRBJ2-1; a possible D gene is TRBD1 (5 bases). The CDR3 consists of 13 residues. Germline values: CDR1 SQVTM, CDR2 ANQGSEA. V lost 6 bases to trimming and J lost 10 bases, with 19 bases between them. The CDR3 here is CSVALTARAEQFF. In DNA form, the CDR3 reads TGCAGCGTCGCCTTGACGGCCAGGGCGGAGCAGTTCTTC.

The chain is built from TRBV7-9 and TRBJ1-2, with TRBD1 matching over 7 bases. The CDR3 consists of 13 residues. V lost 4 bases to trimming and J lost 6 bases; unmatched junction nucleotides: 5. CDR1 is SEHNR, CDR2 FQNEAQ, per germline (reference sequence). This CDR3 reads CASSSRTGDGYTF. As DNA, the CDR3 is TGTGCCAGCAGCTCCCGGACAGGCGATGGCTACACCTTC.

This chain links TRBV7-2 with TRBJ2-7, with D perhaps matching TRBD2 (7 bases). Per germline, CDR1 SGHTA and CDR2 FQGNSA. V lost 8 bases, J lost 2 bases, and 16 bases lay in between. This CDR3 contains 14 residues. CDR3 amino acids: CASAKGGEPYEQYF. The CDR3 region has the DNA TGTGCCAGCGCTAAGGGGGGGGAGCCCTACGAGCAGTACTTC.

The chain carries TRBV20-1 and TRBJ2-7, with D possibly matching TRBD1 (5 bases). In germline, CDR1 is DFQATT, CDR2 SNEGSKA (reference sequence). V lost 3 bases and J 5 bases, leaving 8 bases between the germline ends. The CDR3 has 11 amino acids. The CDR3 DNA reads as TGCAGTGCTAGGGCGGACAACGAGCAGTACTTC. It translates to CSARADNEQYF.

A word on this clone: Other DNA sequences in this sample translate to the same CDR3. The chain couples TRBV9 to TRBJ2-7; 9 bases map to TRBD1. The CDR3 spans 14 residues. Germline CDR1 and CDR2: SGDLS and YYNGEE. V was pared by 0 bases and J by 4 bases, with 2 bases of the junction left unmatched. The CDR3 reads CASSVGQGGYEQYF. For the CDR3, the DNA is TGTGCCAGCAGCGTAGGACAGGGGGGATACGAGCAGTACTTC.

V is TRBV5-1 and J is TRBJ2-7, with D maybe TRBD1 (6 bases). This CDR3 has 15 residues. Germline CDR1 SGHRS, CDR2 YFSETQ. V lost 4 bases to trimming and J lost 3 bases, with 17 bases between them. DNA of the CDR3: TGCGCCAGCAGCCGGGCGGCAGGGGCCTTCTACGAGCAGTACTTC. Its protein product is CASSRAAGAFYEQYF.

This clone came up a few times. J is TRBJ1-1 and V is TRBV27, with TRBD1 identical over 10 bases. This CDR3 comprises 13 residues. Germline values: CDR1 MNHEY, CDR2 SMNVEV (reference sequence). V dropped 8 bases and J dropped 11; count of bases not matched to a gene: 11. CDR3 sequence reads: CASPLRGQGLAFF. For the CDR3, the DNA is TGTGCCAGCCCACTTAGGGGACAGGGGTTGGCTTTCTTT.

This clone came up a few times. The V call is TRBV2, the J call TRBJ1-2; D ambiguous. Trimming took off 8 bases at V and 1 base at J, with 5 bases between the two ends. The CDR3 sequence is 11 residues long. Germline CDR1 reads SNHLY; CDR2 reads FYNNEI. The CDR3 region has the DNA TGTGCCAGCGAGTATAACTATGGCTACACCTTC. The encoded protein is CASEYNYGYTF.

This clone has a handful of counts. This chain links TRBV7-8 with TRBJ2-7; D perhaps matches TRBD1 (5 bases). The V and J ends lost 7 bases and 2 bases respectively, with 15 bases between them. CDR3 length: 14 amino acids. Per the germline V gene, CDR1 is SGHVS and CDR2 is FQNEAQ. The CDR3: CASNQRETAYEQYF. CDR3 DNA sequence: TGTGCCAGCAACCAACGTGAGACAGCCTACGAGCAGTACTTC.

The chain employs TRBV6-6 and TRBJ2-7, with D possibly TRBD2 on 6 matching bases. From germline, CDR1 is MNHNY and CDR2 SVGAGI (reference sequence). There are 15 residues in the CDR3. Trimming stripped 6 bases from V and 3 bases from J, with 18 bases between. Written as DNA, the CDR3 is TGTGCCAGCAGGCCTCTTGCGGGGCGAAGCTACGAGCAGTACTTC. It is translated as CASRPLAGRSYEQYF.

This clone was detected only a few times. The V gene is TRBV9, the J gene TRBJ1-1, with D perhaps TRBD1 (5 bases). The CDR3 spans 13 residues. The V and J ends lost 4 bases and 0 bases respectively, with 7 bases between them. Germline V gives CDR1 SGDLS, CDR2 YYNGEE. As DNA, the CDR3 is TGTGCCAGCAGCCAGGGCATGAACACTGAAGCTTTCTTT. Its protein is CASSQGMNTEAFF.

This chain uses TRBV9 with TRBJ1-2, with 7 bases identical to TRBD1. Germline-derived CDR1 and CDR2 are SGDLS and YYNGEE. The CDR3 runs to 15 residues. The ends lost 0 bases at V and 8 bases at J; junction bases unmatched: 10. The CDR3 region has the DNA TGTGCCAGCAGCGTAGATCCGGACAGGTTAGAAGGCTACACCTTC. Protein sequence: CASSVDPDRLEGYTF.

The V and J genes are TRBV6-5 and TRBJ1-3; no clear D. The CDR3 runs to 13 residues. Germline lookup yields CDR1 MNHEY and CDR2 SVGAGI. V was clipped by 7 bases and J by 7 bases, with 14 bases between them. The CDR3 protein is CASIPLTLNTIYF. The CDR3 DNA reads TGTGCCAGCATCCCCTTGACTTTGAACACCATATATTTT.

At least ten counts were recorded for this clone. The J gene is TRBJ2-5, the V gene TRBV4-3, with TRBD2 identical over 7 bases. CDR1 and CDR2 (germline): LGHNA, YSLEER. This CDR3 has 14 amino acids. The J segment lost 5 bases and the V segment lost 2 bases, leaving 5 bases of the junction unmatched. For the CDR3, the DNA is TGCGCCAGCAGCCAAACTGGGGAGGGGGAGACCCAGTACTTC. This translates into CASSQTGEGETQYF.

V is TRBV7-2 and J is TRBJ1-6; a weak D match, TRBD1 (6 bases). Trimming removed 3 bases at V and 5 bases at J, with 14 bases between. The CDR3 loop spans 16 amino acids. Germline V lookup: CDR1 SGHTA, CDR2 FQGNSA. The CDR3 DNA reads TGTGCCAGCAGCTTTTACCCCACAGGGAATAATTCACCCCTCCACTTT. It yields the protein CASSFYPTGNNSPLHF. Variable domain in full (rest from reference TRBV7-2 and TRBJ1-6): GAGVSQSPSNKVTEKGKDVELRCDPISGHTALYWYRQSLGQGLEFLIYFQGNSAPDKSGLPSDRFSAERTGGSVSTLTIQRTQQEDSAVYLCASSFYPTGNNSPLHFGNGTRLTVT.

Only one count was recorded for this clone. The V call is TRBV27, the J call TRBJ2-4; TRBD1 matches at 7 bases. CDR3 length equals 13 residues. Germline CDR1 reads MNHEY; CDR2 reads SMNVEV (reference sequence). The ends lost 6 bases at V and 4 bases at J; junction bases unmatched: 3. The CDR3 spells CASRRDRKNIQYF. CDR3 nucleotides: TGTGCCAGCAGACGGGACAGAAAAAACATTCAGTACTTC.

This CDR3 reads CASSPRPISSYNEQFF. As DNA, the CDR3 is TGTGCCAGTAGTCCTAGACCTATAAGCTCCTACAATGAGCAGTTCTTC. This chain uses TRBV19 with TRBJ2-1; D gene ambiguous. CDR1 LNHDA and CDR2 SQIVND come from the germline V gene (reference sequence). This CDR3 is 16 amino acids long. V gave up 5 bases and J gave up 0 bases, with 14 bases separating them.

This rearrangement joins TRBV6-4 to TRBJ1-5; TRBD1 agrees at 8 bases. V was pared by 6 bases and J by 5 bases, with 6 bases of the junction left unmatched. The germline CDR1 and CDR2 sequences are MRHNA and SNTAGT. This CDR3 is built from 14 residues. The CDR3 DNA is TGTGCCAGCAGCGATGACAGGGGTGATCAGCCCCAGCATTTT. It yields the protein CASSDDRGDQPQHF.